Sequencing of this TCR beta chain was carried out in a study of blood T cell repertoires in COVID-19. Whole-study context: Sources were T cells, B-cell-depleted T cells, or PBMCs; the material itself was cDNA or gDNA.

Authors' methods: Amplification of reference gene primers provided the estimated nucleated cell counts. Assay: immunoSEQ multiplex PCR; the TCRdb copy retains only in-frame clones and omits some. V, J and clone size derive from that table, while D and trimming were established from the DNA sequence. The data contain some 91,000 clones, roughly nine tenths of them singletons. The material sequenced was peripheral blood. The TCR comes from a man aged 55 to 70 with acute or convalescent COVID-19.

This chain's CDR3 is CASRTGTGSYEQYF. The CDR3 DNA sequence: TGTGCCAGCAGGACCGGGACAGGGAGCTACGAGCAGTACTTC. The chain joins TRBV6-5 to TRBJ2-7, with 9 bases aligning to TRBD1. Germline V gene sequence: CDR1 MNHEY, CDR2 SVGAGI. J lost 3 bases, V lost 6 bases, and 6 bases had no gene match. There are 14 residues in the CDR3.